The 20 T cell receptor beta chains listed next were all sequenced from one sample in a study of blood T cell repertoires in COVID-19. TCRdb's copy holds only in-frame clones and misses some; the assay was immunoSEQ multiplex PCR. The sample lists roughly 130,000 clones; roughly 84% were seen once. Sequenced material: peripheral blood. The source of these receptors is a woman aged 25 to 39 who had recovered from COVID-19.

The rearrangement joins TRBV6-5 to TRBJ1-3; weak D call: TRBD1 (5 bases). The CDR3 has 14 amino acids. Trimming stripped 0 bases from V and 6 bases from J, with 9 bases between. Germline CDR1 is MNHEY and CDR2 is SVGAGI. The CDR3 loop is CASSYSRQSNTIYF. The CDR3 DNA reads TGTGCCAGCAGTTACTCGAGACAGTCAAACACCATATATTTT.

The chain carries TRBV3-1 (or the pseudogene TRBV3-2) and TRBJ1-4, with D perhaps TRBD1 (6 bases). Germline CDR1 is LGHDT and CDR2 is YNNKEL (reference sequence). The ends were cut back, 3 bases at V and 0 bases at J, with 14 bases in the middle. The CDR3 totals 17 residues. Here the CDR3 DNA reads TGTGCCAGCAGCCACCCTCTCAGGGGAGCAACTAATGAAAAACTGTTTTTT. This gives the protein CASSHPLRGATNEKLFF.

The V and J genes are TRBV7-6 and TRBJ2-7; TRBD2 might be the D (6 bases). The V gene's germline CDR1 is SGHVS and CDR2 FNYEAQ. Trimming shortened V by 6 bases and J by 4 bases, and 19 bases separated the two germline ends. The length of the CDR3 is 15 residues. CDR3 in DNA: TGTGCCAGCAGTATAGGGGACTGGGAGGCGTACGAGCAGTACTTC. Amino acid sequence: CASSIGDWEAYEQYF. The full variable domain, its missing parts supplied by reference TRBV7-6 and TRBJ2-7, is GAGVSQSPRYKVTKRGQDVALRCDPISGHVSLYWYRQALGQGPEFLTYFNYEAQQDKSGLPNDRFSAERPEGSISTLTIQRTEQRDSAMYRCASSIGDWEAYEQYFGPGTRLTVT.

The chain is built from TRBV2 and TRBJ2-5; D unresolved. The CDR3 runs to 14 residues. From germline, CDR1 is SNHLY and CDR2 FYNNEI. The germline V and J ends were trimmed by 6 bases and 5 bases, with 16 bases remaining between them. The DNA for the CDR3 is TGTGCCAGCAGGCCCACCGGGTCGTGGGAGACCCAGTACTTC. This translates into CASRPTGSWETQYF.

The chain uses TRBV13 and TRBJ1-1; D gene ambiguous. The CDR3 runs 15 residues. The V gene lost 3 bases and the J gene lost 1 base, with 12 bases spanning the gap. Germline V lookup: CDR1 PRHDT, CDR2 FYEKMQ (reference sequence). For the CDR3, the DNA is TGTGCCAGCAGCTTTGACCTCCGGAGGAACACTGAAGCTTTCTTT. Its protein is CASSFDLRRNTEAFF.

This clone occurred a few times. V and J are TRBV3-1 (or the pseudogene TRBV3-2) and TRBJ2-3; D remains unclear. There are 12 residues in the CDR3. The germline CDR1 and CDR2 sequences are LGHDT and YNNKEL (reference sequence). Trimming removed 5 bases at V and 3 bases at J, with 6 bases between. For the CDR3, the DNA is TGTGCCAGCAGCTCAGGAACAGATACGCAGTATTTT. Encoded protein: CASSSGTDTQYF.

This clone came up a few times. The CDR3 spells CASSARTSGGADTQYF. CDR3 DNA: TGTGCCAGCAGTGCCAGGACTAGCGGGGGAGCAGATACGCAGTATTTT. V usage is TRBV2 and J usage is TRBJ2-3, with TRBD2 identical over 13 bases. In germline, CDR1 is SNHLY, CDR2 FYNNEI. This CDR3 is built from 16 residues. The J segment lost 4 bases and the V segment lost 4 bases, leaving 5 bases of the junction unmatched.

This chain uses TRBV5-4 with TRBJ2-2; 9 bases align to TRBD2. The germline V gene has CDR1 SGHNT and CDR2 YYREEE (reference sequence). This CDR3 has 16 residues. With V trimmed by 0 bases and J by 5 bases, 5 bases remained unmatched. For the CDR3, the DNA is TGTGCCAGCAGCTTGGTGGCGGGGGGGCTTACCGGGGAGCTGTTTTTT. Amino acids: CASSLVAGGLTGELFF.

The chain employs TRBV7-3 and TRBJ2-3; 13 nucleotides agree with TRBD2. V was pared by 5 bases and J by 5 bases, with 10 bases of the junction left unmatched. The CDR3 extends over 17 amino acids. The V gene's germline CDR1 is SGHTA and CDR2 FQGTGA. The CDR3 DNA sequence: TGTGCCAGCAGCCTACTTGGGACTAGCGGGGAGTTAGATACGCAGTATTTT. As protein: CASSLLGTSGELDTQYF.

This sequence joins TRBV18 and TRBJ2-7; TRBD1 matches at 7 bases. V lost 3 bases and J lost 1; bases outside the gene matches: 3. Germline CDR1 reads KGHSH; CDR2 reads LQKENI. The CDR3 is 14 amino acids. CDR3 amino acids: CASSPPTGSYEQYF. Written as DNA, the CDR3 is TGTGCCAGCTCACCCCCGACAGGGTCCTACGAGCAGTACTTC.

The chain has TRBV18 and TRBJ1-3; no clear D gene. Germline lookup yields CDR1 KGHSH and CDR2 LQKENI. The CDR3 length is 15 residues. Trimming shortened V by 3 bases and J by 0 bases, and 9 bases separated the two germline ends. The CDR3 nucleotides are TGTGCCAGCTCACCTTGGGCAGCCTCTGGAAACACCATATATTTT. Protein product: CASSPWAASGNTIYF.

The V gene is TRBV11-2, the J gene TRBJ1-1; 10 nucleotides match TRBD1. The CDR3 sequence is 15 residues long. The germline gives CDR1 SGHAT, CDR2 FQNNGV. J was trimmed by 6 bases and V by 2 bases; bases with no gene match: 6. DNA of the CDR3: TGTGCCAGCAGCTTAATACTCGGGACAGGGGCTGAAGCTTTCTTT. Amino acid sequence: CASSLILGTGAEAFF.

Written as DNA, the CDR3 is TGCGCCAGCAGAAGTATGGCGGGAGCGGAAGGGAACACCGGGGAGCTGTTTTTT. Its translation is CASRSMAGAEGNTGELFF. The J gene is TRBJ2-2, the V gene TRBV10-2, with 7 bases lining up with TRBD2. The V gene end was trimmed by 6 bases and the J gene end by 1 base; junction bases not matched to a gene: 14. Germline V gene data show CDR1 as WSHSY and CDR2 as SAAADI. The CDR3 is 18 residues long.

This clone was observed once. The chain links TRBV6-6 to TRBJ2-7; a weak D match, TRBD1 (6 bases). This CDR3 has 14 residues. Germline V gene lookup returns CDR1 MNHNY and CDR2 SVGAGI (reference sequence). The ends were cut back, 6 bases at V and 2 bases at J, with 14 bases in the middle. The CDR3 spells CASSLRGLAYEQYF. In DNA form, the CDR3 reads TGTGCCAGCAGCCTCAGGGGCCTAGCCTACGAGCAGTACTTC.

The rearrangement joins TRBV5-4 to TRBJ2-3; perhaps TRBD1 as D (6 bases). Between the trimmed V and J ends, which lost 9 bases and 6 bases, there was a span of 26 bases. CDR1 and CDR2 from the germline V gene are SGHNT and YYREEE (reference sequence). The CDR3 runs 16 residues. CDR3 residues: CATTHRVRGITDTQYF. CDR3 DNA sequence: TGTGCCACCACGCATCGGGTTAGGGGGATAACGGATACGCAGTATTTT. Supplemented by reference TRBV5-4 and TRBJ2-3, the full variable domain reads ETGVTQSPTHLIKTRGQQVTLRCSSQSGHNTVSWYQQALGQGPQFIFQYYREEENGRGNFPPRFSGLQFPNYSSELNVNALELDDSALYLCATTHRVRGITDTQYFGPGTRLTVL.

The chain combines TRBV5-1 with TRBJ1-1; weak D call: TRBD1 (6 bases). This CDR3 is 15 amino acids long. Germline lookup yields CDR1 SGHRS and CDR2 YFSETQ. V was shortened by 4 bases and J by 4 bases, with 17 bases between the two germline ends. CDR3 amino acids: CASSTVGGLSTEAFF. The CDR3 DNA reads as TGCGCCAGCAGCACGGTAGGGGGTCTTAGCACTGAAGCTTTCTTT.

The chain combines TRBV4-1 with TRBJ1-5; a possible D gene is TRBD1 (5 bases). Trimming left V 1 base short and J 1 base short, with 11 bases between. Germline CDR1 MGHRA, CDR2 YSYEKL. This CDR3 is 16 amino acids long. CDR3 coding DNA: TGCGCCAGCAGCCAAGGAGGGACTCTAAGCAATCAGCCCCAGCATTTT. Protein product: CASSQGGTLSNQPQHF.

The chain uses TRBV7-3 and TRBJ2-1; a possible D gene is TRBD2 (5 bases). Germline CDR1 and CDR2: SGHTA and FQGTGA. V lost 5 bases and J lost 2, with 10 bases in between. The CDR3 consists of 14 residues. This CDR3 is CASSREHAYNEQFF. The DNA for the CDR3 is TGTGCCAGCAGCAGGGAGCATGCCTACAATGAGCAGTTCTTC.

This sequence joins TRBV3-1 (or the pseudogene TRBV3-2) and TRBJ2-1, with TRBD2 as a possible D gene (6 bases). The CDR3 extends over 17 amino acids. Between the trimmed V and J ends, which lost 4 bases and 6 bases, there was a span of 22 bases. Germline values: CDR1 LGHDT, CDR2 YNNKEL (reference sequence). The CDR3 coding sequence is TGTGCCAGCAGCCGGGGACTTCTGACAATAGCAAGCAATGAGCAGTTCTTC. It specifies CASSRGLLTIASNEQFF.

The chain employs TRBV6-6 and TRBJ2-1, with D hard to call. Germline V gives CDR1 MNHNY, CDR2 SVGAGI (reference sequence). V dropped 10 bases and J dropped 2 bases, with 9 bases sitting between them. CDR3 length: 12 amino acids. Here the CDR3 DNA reads TGTGCCACCTCCCCGGCCTACAATGAGCAGTTCTTC. This encodes CATSPAYNEQFF.